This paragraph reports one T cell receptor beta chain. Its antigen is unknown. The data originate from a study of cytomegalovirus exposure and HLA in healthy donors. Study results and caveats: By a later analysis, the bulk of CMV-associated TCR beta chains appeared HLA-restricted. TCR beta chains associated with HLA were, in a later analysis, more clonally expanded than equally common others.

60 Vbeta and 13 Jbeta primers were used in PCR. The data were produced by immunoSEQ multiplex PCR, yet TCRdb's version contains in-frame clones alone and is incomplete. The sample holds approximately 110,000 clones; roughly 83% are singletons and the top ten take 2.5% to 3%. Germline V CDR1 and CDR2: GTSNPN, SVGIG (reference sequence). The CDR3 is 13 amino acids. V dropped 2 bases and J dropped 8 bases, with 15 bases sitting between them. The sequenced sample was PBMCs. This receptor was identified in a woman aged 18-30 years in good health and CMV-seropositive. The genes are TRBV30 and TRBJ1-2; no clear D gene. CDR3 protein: CAWSKEFSRGYTF. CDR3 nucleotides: TGTGCCTGGAGTAAGGAGTTTTCGAGGGGCTACACCTTC.